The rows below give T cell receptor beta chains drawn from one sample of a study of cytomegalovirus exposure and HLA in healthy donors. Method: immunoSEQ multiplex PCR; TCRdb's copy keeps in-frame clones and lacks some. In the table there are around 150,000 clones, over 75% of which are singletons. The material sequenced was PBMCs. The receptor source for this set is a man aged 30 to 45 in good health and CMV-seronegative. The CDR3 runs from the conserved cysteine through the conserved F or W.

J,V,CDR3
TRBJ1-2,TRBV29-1,CSVEQGYDGYTF
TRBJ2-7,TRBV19,CASSLGGALSNEQYF
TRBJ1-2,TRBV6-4,CASSEGQGYGYTF
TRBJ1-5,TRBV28,CASRRRGRSNQPQHF
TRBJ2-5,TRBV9,CASSPSGRWTQYF
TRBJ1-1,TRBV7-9,CASSLGGGARTEAFF
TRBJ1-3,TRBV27,CASSSILEGNTIYF
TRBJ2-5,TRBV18,CASSPPNRGETQYF
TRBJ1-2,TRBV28,CATFDRQGYGYTF
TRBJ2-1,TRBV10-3,CAISEFSNNEQFF
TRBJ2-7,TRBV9,CASSVGTGFYEQYF
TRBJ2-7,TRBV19,CASTAGISYEQYF
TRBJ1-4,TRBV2,CASSGALNEKLFF
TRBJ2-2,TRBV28,CASSAGVMNTGELFF
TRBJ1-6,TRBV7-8,CASSLRQVALSYNSPLHF
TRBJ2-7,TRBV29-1,CSVDQGGSGDEQYF
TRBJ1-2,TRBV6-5,CASSYGIQGYGYTF
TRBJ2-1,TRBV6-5,CASSSPSQGTNEQFF
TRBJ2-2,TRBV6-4,CASSRQASRDTGELFF
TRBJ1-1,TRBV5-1,CASSFQGAETEAFF
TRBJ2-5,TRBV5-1,CASSLGGVGRETQYF
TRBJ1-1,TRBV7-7,CASSLDRNTEAFF
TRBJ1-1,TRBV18,CASSGTLNTEAFF
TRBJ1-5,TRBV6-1,CASSEFGRGKSNQPQHF
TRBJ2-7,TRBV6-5,CASSSEGHWTYEQYF
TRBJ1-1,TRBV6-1,CASSEAVRGNTEAFF
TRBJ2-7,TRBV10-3,CAITEGQTYEQYF
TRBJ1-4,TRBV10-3,CAISESREGRGEKLFF
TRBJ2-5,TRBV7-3,CASSFQEGRGETQYF
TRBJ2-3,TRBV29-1,CSVRQLGFTQYF
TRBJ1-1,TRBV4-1,CATKYRQGTGAGNTEAFF
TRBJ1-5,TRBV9,CASSKTGDGNQPQHF
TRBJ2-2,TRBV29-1,CSAREQTNTGELFF
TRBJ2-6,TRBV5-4,CASSLGGRTYSGANVLTF
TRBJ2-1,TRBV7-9,CASSLRQGAENEQFF
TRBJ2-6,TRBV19,CASTDQGQGAGANVLTF
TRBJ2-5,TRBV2,CASLGTLAGAQYF
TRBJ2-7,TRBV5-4,CASSVGGTGQTSRQYF
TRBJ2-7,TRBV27,CASSSLPGPYEQYF
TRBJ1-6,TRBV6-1,CASSGRGSYNSPLHF
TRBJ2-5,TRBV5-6,CASSLLVASGQETQYF
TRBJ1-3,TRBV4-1,CASSLRAGSGNTIYF